This T cell receptor beta chain was identified in a study of T-cell reconstitution after alpha-beta-depleted transplantation in children (TCRdb year 2016). Looking at the study overall: Using TCR repertoire profiling, the study quantitatively followed how T-cell immune reconstitution unfolded in children after TCRalphabeta/CD19-depleted allogeneic hematopoietic cell transplantation.

This clonotype was recorded at least ten times. Its recognized antigen is unknown. Base qualities are missing; no much larger clone stands one base away. Library generation was performed with PCR. TCRdb records Illumina HiSeq 2500 as the sequencer. Molecular barcoding was employed in the preparation of TCR libraries, with unique molecular identifiers being used to normalize TCRbeta repertoire quantification. Through fastp at Q25 and MiXCR, TCRdb rebuilt clones from the public reads, retaining in-frame beta chains. Each entry merges the rows of one CDR3 protein and shows their most common DNA and genes. The sample yields around 200,000 distinct CDR3 sequences; around 9.9% were counted once. The ten largest make up 28% of the sample. The meaning of the sample's treatment or condition label: allogeneic hematopoietic cell transplantation with graft depleted of TCRalphabeta T cells and CD19 B cells. The transplant recipients were children given TCRalphabeta/CD19-depleted allogeneic hematopoietic cell grafts.

What the authors observed across the whole study: Over the following months the frequencies of hyperexpanded clones went down, and after one year T-cell counts and TCRbeta diversity were mostly credited to newly produced T cells. In some patients, high TCRbeta diversity at day 60 was attributed to recipient T cells and intrathymic progenitors that had survived conditioning. About two months after transplant, the apparently early recovery of alphabetaT-cell counts reportedly depended on just several hundred clones that had expanded rapidly and came from non-depleted graft cells.

Taken from cysteine to phenylalanine, the CDR3 has 15 residues. The entry retains the CDR3 DNA only, 45 bases that are in frame from base 1. In the germline V gene, CDR1 corresponds to MNHEY and CDR2 to SVGAGI. Trimming removed 0 bases from V and 3 bases from J, leaving 12 bases between the germline ends. Sequencing used PBMCs, obtained before TCRalphabeta/CD19-depleted stem cell transplant. This sequence originates from a child younger than two with acute myeloid leukemia, due to receive a stem cell transplant. In this chain, TRBV6-5 is recombined with TRBJ2-7, with TRBD2 tentatively as D gene (5 bases match). The CDR3 region has the sequence CASSYSGPGDYEQYF. The nucleotide sequence is TGTGCCAGCAGTTACTCGGGTCCCGGGGACTACGAGCAGTACTTC.